This T cell receptor (beta chain) was retrieved from a study of cytomegalovirus exposure and HLA in healthy donors (dated 2017 in TCRdb). Context from the whole study: According to an earlier analysis of 550 to 700 of the donors, about 179 million T cells yielded approximately 120 million unique TCR beta sequences and 276 Gb of sequence data. An early release that covered some 630 HLA-typed donors contained 250 to 350 gigabases of sequencing data and 70 million to 100 million unique TCR sequences. Among the approximately 430 genotyped donors, around 79% belonged to the genetic ancestry cluster associated with self-reported Caucasian donors. The study aimed to test whether cataloging public T cell receptors could reveal signatures of past pathogen exposure. The study used immunosequencing to profile the T cell repertoires of several hundred subjects and linked those repertoires to cytomegalovirus serostatus. Along with the roughly 700-subject first cohort, a separate validation cohort of more than 90 different subjects was used. To predict cytomegalovirus infection status, the study brought together high-throughput TCR immunosequencing, statistical association of individual TCRs with disease status, and machine learning. To study patterns of TCR occurrence, a later analysis re-analyzed previously published TCR beta repertoires from several hundred donors and added high-resolution HLA genotyping. Rather than drawing on any new phenotypic data, the later analysis identified candidate immune exposures from TCR beta sequences and the way those sequences occurred across donors. In an earlier analysis of roughly 600 of the donors, high-throughput TCR beta sequencing was used to judge whether each TCR beta V gene segment behaved as functional or pseudogenic. Donor age, sex, ethnicity and CMV serostatus were compiled alongside the repertoire data. Genome-wide SNP genotypes for about three fifths of the 666 donors were used in a later genetic analysis, which treated that subset as a discovery cohort. Every discovery cohort repertoire had been produced on one sequencing platform. Both class I and class II loci were covered by HLA typing, at four-digit resolution. The number of typed donors differed by locus: about 629-640 for A, B, C, DRB1 and DQB1; 522 for DQA1; 606 for DPA1; and some 430 for DPB1. Because of strong linkage in the cohort, four to six DR-DQ haplotypes were treated as single units for association and clustering. Among around 400 genotyped donors of the cohort, an average of around 250,000 unique TCR beta nucleotide sequences was sequenced per donor, of which roughly 18% were non-productive. What the work shows at the level of the full study, not this receptor alone: Linkage disequilibrium might explain the correlated functional status among segregating V segments, but an unknown experimental factor could not be excluded. The earlier analysis of some 560 of the donors excluded roughly 16 rarely observed V segments, including chromosome 9 orphons, because counts were too low. The authors suggested that the approach could potentially be generalized to other disease states and immunological phenotypes. A further reported finding was that TCR beta sequences accurately predicted the HLA-A and HLA-B alleles for most subjects in the first cohort. In an earlier analysis of more than 450 of the donors, most TCR beta V segments were observed in productive rearrangements about 87% or about 30% of the time, broadly matching IMGT annotations. The cohort was sequenced for TCR beta chains only, and without alpha or paired-chain data the features that could be detected were limited. A cluster of highly shared sequence variants was judged likely to represent a technical artifact of the sequencing pipeline. In a later analysis, HLA-associated TCR beta chains were found to be more clonally expanded and to have lower generation probabilities than equally common non-associated chains. According to a later analysis, parvovirus B19, influenza, CMV and Epstein-Barr virus appeared linked to several top co-occurrence clusters. Specific HLA alleles were associated with 15,000 to 20,000 TCR beta sequences at a false discovery rate of 0.05 in a later analysis. An association between a missense DCLRE1C variant and V-gene and J-gene trimming of TCR beta chains was found in a later genetic analysis and replicated in an independent cohort. Sequencing depth was assumed to be roughly uniform across donors in the presence/absence analyses, though that assumption may not hold. In vitro tests confirmed that a few of the cytomegalovirus-associated TCR beta chains recognize cytomegalovirus antigens. In a later analysis, TCR association rates were found to vary across HLA loci, with the most associated TCRs seen for DRB1 alleles and the fewest for HLA-C alleles. Across donors, most TCR sequences were observed very rarely, whereas some public TCRs were present in many individuals. CMV serostatus was the only immune exposure information available for the cohort. The 87-base-pair reads could not distinguish some IMGT-functional V segments, including TRBV6-2 and TRBV6-3, so those segments were excluded. HLA typing was unavailable for some donors at each locus, so association tests used only the typed subset. The classifier was reported to diagnose cytomegalovirus status with high specificity and sensitivity in both the original and validation cohorts. In the study, 164 TCR beta chains were listed as associated with cytomegalovirus. According to a later genetic analysis, donors in an Asian-associated ancestry cluster had fewer N-insertions in productive TCRs than the approximately 670-donor mean. Strong co-occurrence of HLA alleles, especially DR and DQ, made assigning TCR associations to individual alleles difficult. In a later analysis, most CMV-associated TCR beta chains were found to appear HLA-restricted, with HLA associations seemingly driven largely by CMV exposure.

In total, around 600 healthy bone marrow donors made up the cohort. At the time of sampling, every cohort member was nominally healthy, though immune exposures that went unrecorded were likely present. The donor was CMV seropositive and belonged to the group of 250 to 350 seropositive cohort members. A peripheral blood sample was provided by each donor, and peripheral blood mononuclear cells were used for TCR beta sequencing. The Qiagen DNeasy Blood Extraction Kit was used to extract genomic DNA from the blood cell samples. A word on this clone: Its antigen is unknown. Per-base quality was not reported, and no clone a single base away is much larger than it.

Germline trimming: 5 bases from V, 4 bases from J; junction bases outside gene matches: 10. The CDR3 covers 16 residues, taking in both the cysteine and the phenylalanine. Of the read, only the CDR3 DNA is kept; its 48 bases are in frame from base 1. CDR1 and CDR2 are drawn from the germline V gene (reference sequence): LNHNV, YYDKDF. Libraries were prepared through the immunoSEQ multiplex PCR assay. The multiplex PCR relied on a mix of 60 forward primers for TCR Vbeta segments and 13 reverse primers for TCR Jbeta segments. The CDR3 region of rearranged TCR beta genes was amplified from genomic DNA with a multiplex PCR assay. On the Illumina HiSeq System, the amplified TCR beta libraries were sequenced as 87-base-pair reads. The published analysis was carried out like this. Across the 500 to 750 repertoires, a later analysis counted roughly 84 million unique TCR beta chains, approximately 10 million of which were shared by at least two donors. Raw reads were error-corrected and collapsed into unique sequences by a nearest-neighbor algorithm in which closely related sequences were merged to remove PCR and sequencing errors. V, D and J gene segments were assigned by aligning CDR3 sequences to IMGT reference sequences. For a sequence to be retained, at least a six-nucleotide match to both a V gene segment and a J gene segment was required. Rearrangements were classified as productive when the CDR3 lacked stop codons and remained in frame with V and J, and all other rearrangements were classified as non-productive. CDR3 was defined according to IMGT convention as the region running from the second conserved V-encoded cysteine to the conserved J-encoded phenylalanine. Sequences without an unambiguous match to a single V gene segment were excluded from the earlier analysis of 450 to 650 of the donors. An earlier analysis of a few hundred of the donors classified V segments as functional when productive rearrangements were above 56.7% and as segregating when the standard deviation between donors was above 5%. A statistical classification framework was built for diagnosing cytomegalovirus status from the catalog of TCR beta chain sequences. In a later analysis, V and J genes were assigned by comparing TCR nucleotide sequences against IMGT/GENE-DB human TR gene sequences. The TCRdist pipeline was used in a later analysis to assign CDR3 sequences and most-parsimonious VDJ recombination scenarios. In a later analysis, each TCR beta chain was defined by its CDR3 amino acid sequence together with its V-gene family, and reads without a unique V-gene family were excluded. In a later analysis, around 600 highly shared, low-generation-probability nucleotide sequences were removed to address suspected cross-contamination and a sequencing artifact. In a later analysis, a clonal expansion index was calculated for each public chain from normalized within-repertoire ranks of inferred template counts. Generation probabilities in a later analysis came from a VDJ recombination model fitted to out-of-frame rearrangements, and those results were checked against IGoR. In a later analysis, hypergeometric tests were used to score TCR-TCR, TCR-HLA and TCR-CMV co-occurrence, with a repertoire-size bias correction applied to TCR pairs. In a later analysis, false discovery rates were estimated by permuting HLA or CMV assignments 20 times. In a later analysis, co-occurring TCRs were grouped with DBSCAN, and TCRdist sequence similarity was added when clustering was performed within HLA-allele-positive subsets. For co-occurrence clustering, repertoires with fewer than 30,000 or more than 120,000 public chains were excluded, along with several repertoires with anomalous nucleotide sharing. This immuneACCESS table, as held by TCRdb, lists in-frame sequences with V and J called but not all clones. Of the missing ones, under half trace to an unresolved V gene in checked studies; the others have no known cause. That table supplies the V and J calls and clone size; D and trimming were determined from the DNA. Within this sample are 100,000 or so clones, with 75% to 90% of them counted one time only. The ten largest clonotypes hold 6.5% to 7% of the sample.

This TCR was sampled from a man aged 30 to 39 in good health and CMV-seropositive. This chain is built from TRBV15 and TRBJ1-3; a stretch of 8 junction bases matches TRBD1. The source material was PBMCs. The bases read TGTGCCACCAGCCTGCTTGTGACAGGGGCAGGAAACACCATATATTTT. Its protein reads: CATSLLVTGAGNTIYF.